The 24 T cell receptor beta chains in this list originate from one sample, sequenced in a study of T-cell reconstitution after alpha-beta-depleted transplantation in children. It was with unique molecular identifiers that the TCRbeta library was prepared. MiXCR was run by TCRdb on the PCR reads, yielding one entry per CDR3 protein. The table shows fewer than 550,000 distinct CDR3 sequences, with over 9.5% occurring only once. This material consisted of PBMCs, mostly from graft donor cells, taken 180 days after TCRalphabeta/CD19-depleted stem cell transplant. These receptors were obtained from a female patient under 10 years old who had a stem cell transplant for aplastic anemia, so the T cells may come from the graft donor.

The chain links TRBV18 to TRBJ2-2; D unclear. CDR3 length: 15 residues. The ends were cut back, 2 bases at V and 1 base at J, with 8 bases in the middle. The germline CDR1 and CDR2 sequences are KGHSH and LQKENI. In DNA form, the CDR3 reads TGTGCCAGCTCACCAGATAGCTGGAACACCGGGGAGCTGTTTTTT. It translates to CASSPDSWNTGELFF.

The chain is built from TRBV28 and TRBJ1-2; D remains unclear. This CDR3 is built from 13 residues. Trimming took off 6 bases at V and 6 bases at J, with 14 bases between the two ends. The germline CDR1 and CDR2 sequences are MDHEN and SYDVKM. The CDR3 sequence is CASRPLGLNGYTF. The CDR3 DNA sequence: TGTGCCAGCAGGCCACTCGGGCTTAATGGCTACACCTTC.

This clonotype was observed many times. V is TRBV7-6 and J is TRBJ1-3; 7 bases fit TRBD1. There are 16 residues in the CDR3. CDR1 and CDR2 (germline): SGHVS, FNYEAQ. V was clipped by 2 bases and J by 2 bases; unmatched bases: 6. CDR3 sequence: CASSLRPQGTGNTIYF. CDR3 bases: TGTGCCAGCAGCTTACGGCCACAGGGGACTGGAAACACCATATATTTT.

The CDR3 region is CASSYIRGTNTEAFF. DNA for the CDR3: TGTGCCAGCAGTTACATCAGGGGCACGAACACTGAAGCTTTCTTT. V and J are TRBV6-2 or TRBV6-3 and TRBJ1-1, with D perhaps matching TRBD1 (6 bases). The CDR3 loop spans 15 amino acids. Trimming shortened V by 2 bases and J by 1 base, and 11 bases separated the two germline ends. Germline V gene sequence: CDR1 MNHEY, CDR2 SVGEGT.

CDR3 amino acids: CSVDGQGLKETQYF. CDR3 nucleotides: TGCAGCGTTGACGGACAGGGCCTCAAAGAGACCCAGTACTTC. The V and J genes are TRBV29-1 and TRBJ2-5; 8 bases are shared with TRBD1. Per germline, CDR1 SQVTM and CDR2 ANQGSEA. J was trimmed by 3 bases and V by 3 bases; bases with no gene match: 6. The CDR3 is 14 amino acids.

There are a few counts of this clonotype. The chain has TRBV4-3 and TRBJ2-1; D remains ambiguous. Trimming removed 0 bases from V and 2 bases from J, with 8 bases in between. This CDR3 spans 15 amino acids. The V gene's germline CDR1 is LGHNA and CDR2 YSLEER. The CDR3 nucleotides are TGCGCCAGCAGCCAAGACGAAGGGCCCTACAATGAGCAGTTCTTC. Its translation: CASSQDEGPYNEQFF.

In its sample, this clonotype was seen a few times. V gene TRBV5-6 combines with J gene TRBJ1-1; D ambiguous. Trimming shortened V by 3 bases and J by 4 bases, and 7 bases separated the two germline ends. The germline V gene encodes CDR1 SGHDT and CDR2 YYEEEE. The CDR3 loop spans 12 amino acids. The CDR3 nucleotides read TGTGCCAGCAGCTGGGCGGGCACTGAAGCTTTCTTT. It specifies CASSWAGTEAFF.

This clonotype was observed a few times. The chain links TRBV7-2 to TRBJ2-7, with 10 bases lining up with TRBD2. From germline, CDR1 is SGHTA and CDR2 FQGNSA. Unmatched junction bases numbered 7, after V lost 1 base and J lost 4 bases. The CDR3 extends over 16 amino acids. The DNA for the CDR3 is TGTGCCAGCAGCTTAGAATTACTAGCGGGAAGGTACGAGCAGTACTTC. Protein sequence: CASSLELLAGRYEQYF.

This clonotype was picked up many times. The CDR3 nucleotides are TGTGCCAGCAGTTATTGGGCAGGGGGCGTGAATGAGCAGTTCTTC. As protein: CASSYWAGGVNEQFF. V usage is TRBV27 and J usage is TRBJ2-1; 8 bases are a match to TRBD1. This CDR3 contains 15 residues. Germline CDR1 is MNHEY and CDR2 is SMNVEV (reference sequence). J was trimmed by 7 bases and V by 4 bases; bases with no gene match: 9.

This clonotype was picked up a small number of times. The V gene is TRBV5-1, the J gene TRBJ2-1, with 9 bases aligning to TRBD2. Germline CDR1 reads SGHRS; CDR2 reads YFSETQ. The J segment lost 6 bases and the V segment lost 0 bases, leaving 4 bases of the junction unmatched. The CDR3 loop spans 15 amino acids. The CDR3 reads CASSLEGLARNEQFF. The CDR3 nucleotides are TGCGCCAGCAGCTTGGAGGGACTAGCACGCAATGAGCAGTTCTTC.

The chain has TRBV9 and TRBJ2-1, with TRBD2 matching 12 bases. Per the germline V gene, CDR1 is SGDLS and CDR2 is YYNGEE. The V segment lost 0 bases and the J segment 6 bases; nucleotides outside the gene matches: 10. There are 18 residues in the CDR3. CDR3 protein: CASSVAVRTSGIPNEQFF. The CDR3 DNA is TGTGCCAGCAGCGTAGCCGTGAGGACTAGCGGGATACCCAATGAGCAGTTCTTC.

The table lists this clonotype with many counts. The genes are TRBV4-3 and TRBJ1-5, with 7 positions matching TRBD1. CDR1 and CDR2 from the germline V gene are LGHNA and YSLEER. The junction had 2 bases not matched to a gene; V was cut back by 4 bases and J by 5 bases. The CDR3 is 13 amino acids. CDR3 sequence: CASSRTGDQPQHF. The CDR3 DNA reads as TGCGCCAGCAGCCGAACAGGGGATCAGCCCCAGCATTTT.

CDR3 in amino acids: CASSQAGTATYNEQFF. The CDR3 DNA is TGCGCCAGCAGCCAAGCCGGGACAGCGACCTACAATGAGCAGTTCTTC. The J gene is TRBJ2-1, the V gene TRBV4-3; 7 nucleotides line up with TRBD1. V shed 1 base and J 2 bases; nucleotides not matched to a gene: 5. The CDR3 runs to 16 residues. CDR1 and CDR2 (germline): LGHNA, YSLEER.

The chain employs TRBV14 and TRBJ2-2, with TRBD2 matching over 7 bases. CDR3 length: 17 amino acids. Looked up from germline, CDR1 is SGHDN and CDR2 is FVKESK. J gave up 4 bases and V 5 bases, and 13 bases lay outside the gene matches. The DNA for the CDR3 is TGTGCCAGCAGCTCTCCTGCCCTGGCTAGCGGCACCGGGGAGCTGTTTTTT. This translates into CASSSPALASGTGELFF.

This clonotype was seen only a few times. The V call is TRBV6-5, the J call TRBJ1-6, with 10 bases that match TRBD1. CDR3 length equals 19 residues. Per the germline V gene, CDR1 is MNHEY and CDR2 is SVGAGI. Trimming at V came to 0 bases and at J to 4 bases, leaving 9 bases not matched to a gene. The CDR3 loop reads CASSYSDRGRAIYNSPLHF. CDR3 nucleotide sequence: TGTGCCAGCAGTTACTCCGACAGGGGGCGAGCTATATATAATTCACCCCTCCACTTT.

This chain links TRBV2 with TRBJ2-5; D uncertain. V was cut by 4 bases and J by 7 bases, with 10 bases left in between. Germline CDR1 is SNHLY and CDR2 is FYNNEI. CDR3 size: 12 residues. In DNA form, the CDR3 reads TGTGCCAGCAGTGGGCCCCCCGCGACCCAGTACTTC. It codes for CASSGPPATQYF.

This clonotype was counted ten times or more. V gene TRBV6-5 combines with J gene TRBJ2-7; no definite D call. The germline gives CDR1 MNHEY, CDR2 SVGAGI. The CDR3 totals 13 residues. Trimming removed 0 bases from V and 4 bases from J, with 7 bases in between. DNA for the CDR3: TGTGCCAGCAGTTACTCGGTCTTATACGAGCAGTACTTC. It yields the protein CASSYSVLYEQYF.

In its sample, this clonotype was seen many times. The chain links TRBV12-3 or TRBV12-4 to TRBJ2-1; TRBD2 matches at 11 bases. Trimming at V came to 3 bases and at J to 7 bases, leaving 11 bases not matched to a gene. The CDR3 sequence is 17 residues long. The CDR3 DNA sequence: TGTGCCAGCAGTTTCCTCTTGGGACTAGCGGACCGGAATGAGCAGTTCTTC. Translation gives CASSFLLGLADRNEQFF.

This clonotype was seen only a few times. The chain carries TRBV15 and TRBJ2-7; possible D gene TRBD2, 6 bases. Germline V gene lookup returns CDR1 LNHNV and CDR2 YYDKDF (reference sequence). The CDR3 length is 16 residues. The V and J ends lost 0 bases and 2 bases respectively, with 14 bases between them. CDR3 coding DNA: TGTGCCACCAGCAGAGAGGTGCGGACTATCACCTACGAGCAGTACTTC. It specifies CATSREVRTITYEQYF.

This chain links TRBV4-2 with TRBJ2-7; 8 bases are shared with TRBD2. Trimming took 6 bases from V and 2 from J; bases not matched to a gene: 9. Germline values: CDR1 LGHNA, CDR2 YNFKEQ. The CDR3 runs to 15 residues. The CDR3 DNA follows: TGTGCCAGCAGTCCGGAAAGCGGGAGTCCCTACGAGCAGTACTTC. Its translation is CASSPESGSPYEQYF.

The chain couples TRBV4-3 to TRBJ2-6; tentatively, D is TRBD2 (6 bases). Germline V gene data show CDR1 as LGHNA and CDR2 as YSLEER. CDR3 length equals 17 residues. Between the trimmed V and J ends, which lost 5 bases and 4 bases, there was a span of 18 bases. This CDR3 reads CASSCGMDTQGANVLTF. CDR3 DNA sequence: TGCGCCAGCAGCTGCGGGATGGACACCCAGGGGGCCAACGTCCTGACTTTC.

V and J are TRBV5-1 and TRBJ2-2; D is perhaps TRBD1 or TRBD2 (5 bases each). V gave up 0 bases and J gave up 9 bases, with 21 bases separating them. Germline-derived CDR1 and CDR2 are SGHRS and YFSETQ. The CDR3 has 17 residues. The DNA for the CDR3 is TGCGCCAGCAGCTTGGGCGTCGGTGGCCGGGGCCACCGGGAGCTGTTTTTT. It encodes CASSLGVGGRGHRELFF.

This clonotype was counted between two and nine times. In nucleotides, the CDR3 is TGTGCCAGCAGTTACTCGGGCGGACCTTTGAATCTTGGCTACACCTTC. This codes for CASSYSGGPLNLGYTF. The gene calls are TRBV6-5 and TRBJ1-2; D gene ambiguous. The CDR3 is made up of 16 amino acids. V shed 0 bases and J shed 7 bases, with 18 bases lying between them. In germline, CDR1 is MNHEY, CDR2 SVGAGI.

This clonotype has at least ten counts. The V gene is TRBV6-2 or TRBV6-3, the J gene TRBJ2-2; maybe TRBD1 (5 bases). The ends were cut back, 6 bases at V and 4 bases at J, with 12 bases in the middle. Germline CDR1 reads MNHEY; CDR2 reads SVGEGT. The length of the CDR3 is 14 residues. The DNA for the CDR3 is TGTGCCAGCAGCGAAGACAGATTCACCGGGGAGCTGTTTTTT. This gives the protein CASSEDRFTGELFF.